The 23 T cell receptor beta chains below all came from one sample that was sequenced in a study of T cell repertoires in cytomegalovirus infection. A single record per CDR3 protein comes from TCRdb applying MiXCR to the reads. The table shows around 210,000 distinct CDR3 sequences, with around 6.4% occurring only once. The sample was PBMCs. Receptors were obtained from a human donor in good health (CMV status not recorded). Some clones in this sample may be carry-over from other donors' samples.

The sample holds many counts of this clonotype. The rearrangement uses TRBV23-1 and TRBJ2-3; TRBD2 agrees at 10 bases. TRBV23-1 is labeled an ORF, and its function is uncertain. Trimming took 6 bases from V and 2 from J; bases not matched to a gene: 11. This CDR3 has 17 residues. The CDR3 DNA is TGCGCCAGCAGCTTTTCTAAAGCGGGGGGGCCCACAGATACGCAGTATTTT. Translated, it gives CASSFSKAGGPTDTQYF.

This clonotype has a count of ten or more. The chain uses TRBV5-6 and TRBJ1-1, with 10 bases fitting TRBD1. The V gene end was trimmed by 5 bases and the J gene end by 8 bases; junction bases not matched to a gene: 9. This CDR3 spans 14 amino acids. In germline, CDR1 is SGHDT, CDR2 YYEEEE. CDR3 region: CASRGDRGREEAFF. The CDR3 DNA is TGTGCCAGCAGGGGAGACAGGGGGCGCGAGGAAGCTTTCTTT.

This clonotype occurred many times. In DNA form, the CDR3 reads TGTGCCAGCAGTTTAACTAGCGGGCTCAACCACGGGGAGACCCAGTACTTC. This codes for CASSLTSGLNHGETQYF. The chain has TRBV12-3 or TRBV12-4 and TRBJ2-5, with 9 nucleotides matching TRBD2. V shed 2 bases and J 5 bases; nucleotides not matched to a gene: 12. The CDR3 contains 17 residues.

Ten or more counts support this clonotype. J is TRBJ1-5 and V is TRBV28; D may be TRBD1 (6 bases). This CDR3 spans 14 amino acids. Between the trimmed V and J ends, which lost 1 base and 7 bases, there was a span of 11 bases. Germline V gene sequence: CDR1 MDHEN, CDR2 SYDVKM. CDR3 nucleotides: TGTGCCAGCAGTTTATACAGGGAGGAACAGCCCCAGCATTTT. Residues: CASSLYREEQPQHF.

The chain joins TRBV4-3 to TRBJ1-2, with D maybe TRBD1 (6 bases). The CDR3 has 14 amino acids. V was trimmed by 0 bases and J by 7 bases, leaving 12 bases between them. Per germline, CDR1 LGHNA and CDR2 YSLEER. CDR3 sequence reads: CASSQDDRIVGYTF. CDR3 DNA: TGCGCCAGCAGCCAAGATGACAGGATTGTTGGCTACACCTTC.

This clonotype was recorded many times. This chain links TRBV3-1 with TRBJ2-2, with D tentatively TRBD1 or TRBD2 (7 bases each). The V end lost 7 bases, the J end lost 0 bases, and 27 bases lay between the germline ends. This CDR3 contains 20 residues. CDR1 is LGHDT, CDR2 YNNKEL, per germline (reference sequence). CDR3 amino acids: CASTQGEGRQGHSNTGELFF. CDR3 sequence (DNA): TGTGCCAGCACCCAGGGGGAGGGTCGGCAGGGCCACTCGAACACCGGGGAGCTGTTTTTT.

This sequence joins TRBV6-8 and TRBJ2-1, with D perhaps given as TRBD1 or TRBD2 (6 bases each). The CDR3 spans 15 residues. Germline CDR1 MNHGY, CDR2 SAAAGT. Trimming removed 1 base at V and 5 bases at J, with 12 bases between. The CDR3 sequence: CASSYLGGPNNEQFF. CDR3 in DNA: TGTGCCAGCAGTTACTTAGGGGGGCCTAACAATGAGCAGTTCTTC.

At least ten counts were recorded for this clonotype. The chain joins TRBV20-1 to TRBJ2-3, with a possible D match to TRBD2 (6 bases). This CDR3 contains 16 residues. The V gene's germline CDR1 is DFQATT and CDR2 SNEGSKA (reference sequence). Trimming pared 1 base from V and 2 bases from J, leaving 16 bases between. This CDR3 is CSARGLDGTSTDTQYF. CDR3 sequence (DNA): TGCAGTGCTAGAGGATTGGACGGGACTTCCACAGATACGCAGTATTTT.

This clonotype was detected ten times or more. V and J are TRBV4-3 and TRBJ2-5; 9 bases fit TRBD1. V lost 1 base, J lost 3 bases, and 6 bases stayed unmatched. Germline CDR1 reads LGHNA; CDR2 reads YSLEER. This CDR3 region has 16 residues. CDR3 sequence: CASSQGTGANEETQYF. Here the CDR3 DNA reads TGCGCCAGCAGCCAAGGGACAGGGGCGAACGAAGAGACCCAGTACTTC.

This clonotype appeared many times. V is TRBV7-2 and J is TRBJ1-2; unclear D gene. This CDR3 contains 12 residues. Germline V lookup: CDR1 SGHTA, CDR2 FQGNSA. Trimming removed 5 bases at V and 4 bases at J, with 8 bases between. CDR3 DNA sequence: TGTGCCAGCAGCCAGGTTCTCTATGGCTACACCTTC. This encodes CASSQVLYGYTF. The full variable domain, in which reference TRBV7-2 and TRBJ1-2 provide the parts outside the CDR3, is GAGVSQSPSNKVTEKGKDVELRCDPISGHTALYWYRQSLGQGLEFLIYFQGNSAPDKSGLPSDRFSAERTGGSVSTLTIQRTQQEDSAVYLCASSQVLYGYTFGSGTRLTVV.

This clonotype was observed a handful of times. The chain is built from TRBV12-3 or TRBV12-4 and TRBJ2-3; no clear D gene. Trimming took 3 bases from V and 5 from J, leaving 12 bases between them. This CDR3 has 14 residues. CDR3 in DNA: TGTGCCAGCAGTTTCGGTCCGAAGGAAGATACGCAGTATTTT. It translates to CASSFGPKEDTQYF.

This clonotype has a count of ten or more. The J gene is TRBJ2-7, the V gene TRBV29-1; 7 bases are a match to TRBD1. CDR1 is SQVTM, CDR2 ANQGSEA, per germline. The CDR3 sequence is 12 residues long. V lost 7 bases and J lost 3; bases outside the gene matches: 6. The CDR3 here is CSAGQTNYEQYF. The CDR3 DNA follows: TGCAGCGCGGGACAGACCAACTACGAGCAGTACTTC.

This clonotype has at least ten counts. J is TRBJ1-2 and V is TRBV6-2 or TRBV6-3; D not resolved. Trimming stripped 2 bases from V and 8 bases from J, with 15 bases between. There are 14 residues in the CDR3. Germline V gives CDR1 MNHEY, CDR2 SVGEGT. CDR3: CASSYGNSYRGYTF. CDR3 nucleotides: TGTGCCAGCAGTTACGGGAACTCTTATCGGGGCTACACCTTC.

This clonotype was seen ten or more times. The J gene is TRBJ1-5, the V gene TRBV6-6, with D maybe TRBD1 (6 bases). Germline CDR1 MNHNY, CDR2 SVGAGI (reference sequence). The CDR3 is 14 amino acids. V dropped 4 bases and J dropped 10 bases, with 17 bases sitting between them. CDR3 in amino acids: CASSSEGGGGPQHF. Here the CDR3 DNA reads TGTGCCAGCAGTTCTGAGGGGGGGGGAGGTCCCCAGCATTTT.

This clonotype was observed many times. This rearrangement joins TRBV5-5 to TRBJ2-3; D is undetermined. This CDR3 comprises 14 residues. The V gene's germline CDR1 is SGHKS and CDR2 YYEKEE (reference sequence). Trimming took 0 bases from V and 2 from J, leaving 7 bases between them. CDR3 in amino acids: CASSLVGPTDTQYF. As DNA, the CDR3 is TGTGCCAGCAGCTTGGTCGGTCCCACAGATACGCAGTATTTT. The full variable domain, rest sourced from reference TRBV5-5 and TRBJ2-3, is DAGVTQSPTHLIKTRGQQVTLRCSPISGHKSVSWYQQVLGQGPQFIFQYYEKEERGRGNFPDRFSARQFPNYSSELNVNALLLGDSALYLCASSLVGPTDTQYFGPGTRLTVL.

This clonotype was seen ten or more times. This rearrangement joins TRBV6-2 or TRBV6-3 to TRBJ1-4; unclear D gene. In germline, CDR1 is MNHEY, CDR2 SVGEGT. The V end was cut by 4 bases, the J end by 4 bases, with 16 bases between. CDR3 size: 16 residues. This chain's CDR3 is CASSSTRRADNEKLFF. The CDR3 DNA reads TGTGCCAGCAGTTCCACCCGTCGAGCGGATAATGAAAAACTGTTTTTT.

This clonotype appeared a single time. This may come from a read error, since a much larger clone is one base off. The chain combines TRBV28 with TRBJ1-2; no clear D gene. V was shortened by 6 bases and J by 11 bases, with 19 bases between the two germline ends. CDR1 is MDHEN, CDR2 SYDVKM, per germline. CDR3 length: 13 amino acids. The CDR3 sequence: CASRLNRRGRYTF. The CDR3 DNA follows: TGTGCCAGCAGATTGAACCGACGGGGAAGATACACCTTC.

This clonotype was observed at least ten times. CDR3 nucleotide sequence: TGTGCCAGCAGCCCTACCTTTAGTGGCAATGAGCAGTTCTTC. It yields the protein CASSPTFSGNEQFF. V is TRBV7-2 and J is TRBJ2-1; D gene ambiguous. Between the trimmed V and J ends, which lost 5 bases and 6 bases, there was a span of 14 bases. There are 14 residues in the CDR3. CDR1 SGHTA and CDR2 FQGNSA come from the germline V gene.

This clonotype has a count of ten or more. The J gene is TRBJ1-1, the V gene TRBV12-3 or TRBV12-4; no clear D gene. The CDR3 covers 15 residues. Trimming took 5 bases from V and 1 from J, leaving 14 bases between them. Here the CDR3 reads CASSPWASENTEAFF. The CDR3 nucleotides read TGTGCCAGCAGTCCATGGGCGTCAGAGAACACTGAAGCTTTCTTT.

V is TRBV20-1 and J is TRBJ1-2; no firm D call. Germline V gene data show CDR1 as DFQATT and CDR2 as SNEGSKA (reference sequence). The CDR3 loop spans 13 amino acids. The CDR3 coding sequence is TGCAGCCCCGGAGGTGTAACTAACTATGGCTACACCTTC. It encodes CSPGGVTNYGYTF.

This clonotype has ten or more counts. The chain is built from TRBV7-2 and TRBJ1-3, with D possibly TRBD1 on 6 matching bases. The CDR3 covers 14 residues. The V end lost 3 bases, the J end lost 5 bases, and 11 bases lay between the germline ends. CDR1 is SGHTA and CDR2 is FQGNSA in the germline V gene. CDR3 coding DNA: TGTGCCAGCAGCTTTACGGGGGCCAGAAACACCATATATTTT. It is translated as CASSFTGARNTIYF.

The sample holds many counts of this clonotype. The chain is built from TRBV7-2 and TRBJ2-5; D remains ambiguous. Germline lookup yields CDR1 SGHTA and CDR2 FQGNSA. This CDR3 is 14 amino acids long. The ends were cut back, 1 base at V and 3 bases at J, with 9 bases in the middle. The CDR3 DNA reads TGTGCCAGCAGCTTAGGAGTCACCGAAGAGACCCAGTACTTC. Translating gives CASSLGVTEETQYF.

The chain employs TRBV5-6 and TRBJ2-1; no clear D gene. This CDR3 comprises 15 residues. With 5 bases removed from V and 8 bases from J, the gap between germline ends came to 20 bases. Germline values: CDR1 SGHDT, CDR2 YYEEEE. The CDR3 DNA is TGTGCCAGCAGACCTGCCTGGCCCGCCTTATATGAGCAGTTCTTC. Protein: CASRPAWPALYEQFF.